This record looks at one TCR beta chain sequence and its context. The antigen it recognizes is unknown. Nothing much larger sits one base from this clone, and base qualities are not available. The sample originates from a study of T cell responses to AZD1222 COVID-19 vaccine (dated by TCRdb to about 2021). General notes on the study: AZD1222 recipients given second doses at about 4 weeks or at about 12 weeks were pooled, since spike-specific TCR depth and breadth were not found to differ between the two schedules. TCR sequencing covered 230 or so trial participants: 207 given two doses of AZD1222 and some 25 given two doses of MenACWY control vaccine. Trial participants were enrolled by age into 18-55, 56-69 and 70-plus year subgroups, with roughly 160, 29 and 62 TCR-sequenced participants respectively. Points the paper makes about the study in general: Nearly half of unique spike-specific TCRs reportedly recognized epitopes outside regions mutated in the B.1.351 and B.1.1.7 variants. In the small 56-69-year group, the increase in depth fell short of significance, most likely because of low power. No day 14 peak-response samples were available, so repertoires were characterized only after the peak T cell response. Conclusions about previously exposed vaccinees were limited because only six AZD1222 recipients were SARS-CoV-2 seropositive at baseline. After two AZD1222 doses, spike-specific TCR breadth and depth were significantly higher than at day 0 and than in MenACWY recipients. Participants were mostly white British, with more females than males. The authors suggested clonal diversity may have been underestimated. The whole spike protein was spanned by vaccine-associated CD4 TCRs, and dominant responses were seen in regions 160-218 and 743-854.

From the cysteine through the phenylalanine, the CDR3 covers 12 amino acids. CDR3 DNA is the only sequence kept; it has 36 bases, read in frame from the first base. The germline V gene specifies MDHEN as CDR1 and SYDVKM as CDR2. V and J are trimmed by 8 bases and 5 bases, and the gene matches miss 4 bases of the junction. The time point label on this specimen signifies: baseline before first vaccination. The vaccinee samples were drawn from two UK trials, COV001 and COV002, one of which was a single-blind randomized controlled phase 2/3 trial testing AZD1222 (ChAdOx1 nCoV-19) in healthy adults. Trial participant PBMC samples were collected at day 0 and day 28 after the second dose for TCRbeta chain sequencing. The CDR3 regions of human TCRbeta chains were subjected to immunosequencing. The study's processing was this. Repertoire TCRs were checked for matches against a reference library of SARS-CoV-2-specific TCRs that had been generated using the MIRA antigen-specificity platform. Breadth was defined as the fraction of unique TCRs that were SARS-CoV-2-associated. Depth was defined as the fraction of total T cells that were SARS-CoV-2-associated. Using the MIRA data, each spike-specific TCR was mapped to the spike region that the TCR reacts to and placed in a CD4 or CD8 class. Log10-transformed breadth and depth values were compared by one-way ANOVA with Sidak's multiple comparisons tests. TCRdb re-hosts the immuneACCESS table, in-frame sequences only. Its copies lack some clones; in the studies checked, an unresolved V gene accounts for under half of them, and the cause for the rest is not known. That table is the source of V, J and clone size, and D and trimming were worked out from the DNA. Present in this sample are roughly 100,000 clones, 90% of which were seen just once. Clones ranked in the top ten supply about 28% of the sample.

The receptor comes from an adult in good health. The specimen was peripheral blood, collected on day 0 of AZD1222 vaccination. The sequence links TRBV28 to TRBJ1-2; 8 bases in the middle match TRBD1. At the DNA level, the sequence is TGTGCCAGCGAGGACAGGGCATATGGCTACACCTTC. It translates as CASEDRAYGYTF.